Sequencing of this T cell receptor beta chain was carried out in a study of control samples from healthy donors and cancer patients. Sequencing was performed with immunoSEQ multiplex PCR; in TCRdb, only in-frame clones are kept and a portion is missing. The sample has approximately 170,000 clones; 90% are singletons. The CDR3 spans 13 residues. Germline values: CDR1 GTSNPN, CDR2 SVGIG (reference sequence). V dropped 0 bases and J dropped 7 bases, with 10 bases sitting between them. The sequence was collected from a woman aged 45-65 years in good health. This chain connects TRBV30 to TRBJ1-5; maybe TRBD1 (6 bases). The specimen sequenced was blood. CDR3 sequence (DNA): TGTGCCTGGAGTGTACGGGGGGGCCAGCCCCAGCATTTT. It codes for CAWSVRGGQPQHF.